This T cell receptor (beta chain) was obtained from a study of cytomegalovirus exposure and HLA in healthy donors. As for this clone: What it binds is unknown.

Germline loops: CDR1 SQVTM, CDR2 ANQGSEA. The CDR3 runs to 15 residues. V gave up 0 bases and J gave up 6 bases, with 17 bases separating them. Donors showed nominal health when sampled, although they likely had unrecorded immune exposures. General observations from the study: A likely sequencing artifact accounted for one observed cluster of highly shared sequence variants. The classifier was said to identify cytomegalovirus status with high specificity and sensitivity.

This PCR relied on a set of 60 Vbeta primers and 13 Jbeta primers. The method was immunoSEQ multiplex PCR; TCRdb's version includes in-frame clones alone and lacks a portion of them. The data show about 230,000 clones, 85% seen once. The rearrangement uses TRBV29-1 and TRBJ1-2; TRBD1 might be the D (5 bases). The sequencing sample was made of PBMCs. This receptor was taken from a girl aged 2 to 9 in good health and CMV-seronegative. CDR3 coding DNA: TGCAGCGTTGAAGAGGTGGTAGGGGTGAGCGATGGCTACACCTTC. It encodes CSVEEVVGVSDGYTF.